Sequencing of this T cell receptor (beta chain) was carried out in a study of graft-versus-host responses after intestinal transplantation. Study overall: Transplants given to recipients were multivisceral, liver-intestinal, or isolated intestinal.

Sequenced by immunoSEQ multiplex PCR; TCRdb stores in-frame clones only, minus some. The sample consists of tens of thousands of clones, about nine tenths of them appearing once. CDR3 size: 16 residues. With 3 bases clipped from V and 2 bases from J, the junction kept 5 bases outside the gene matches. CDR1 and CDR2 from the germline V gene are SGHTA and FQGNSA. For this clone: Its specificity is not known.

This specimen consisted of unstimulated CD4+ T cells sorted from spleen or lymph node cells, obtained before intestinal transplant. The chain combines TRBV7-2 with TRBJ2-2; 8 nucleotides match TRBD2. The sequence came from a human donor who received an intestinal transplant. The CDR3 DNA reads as TGTGCCAGCAGCTTTCCAAGCGGGGGTAACACCGGGGAGCTGTTTTTT. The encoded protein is CASSFPSGGNTGELFF.